Below, 5 T cell receptor beta chains from the same sample are listed, as sequenced in a study of cytomegalovirus exposure and HLA in healthy donors. The protocol was immunoSEQ multiplex PCR, while the TCRdb copy is restricted to in-frame clones and leaves out a portion. The data show about 180,000 clones, around 84% seen once. Sequences were obtained from PBMCs. The receptor set was obtained from a man younger than 35 in good health and CMV-seropositive.

This chain links TRBV28 with TRBJ2-3, with 10 positions matching TRBD1. V lost 6 bases, J lost 7 bases, and 13 bases stayed unmatched. The CDR3 covers 16 residues. Germline V lookup: CDR1 MDHEN, CDR2 SYDVKM. The CDR3 sequence: CASSNSQTGGWNTQYF. CDR3 nucleotide sequence: TGTGCCAGCAGCAACTCCCAGACAGGGGGCTGGAATACGCAGTATTTT.

The CDR3 region has the DNA TGTGCCAGTACCCCCCCGGACAGGGCCTACAATGAGCAGTTCTTC. This encodes CASTPPDRAYNEQFF. The chain couples TRBV19 to TRBJ2-1; 8 nucleotides agree with TRBD1. Germline CDR1 and CDR2: LNHDA and SQIVND (reference sequence). With V trimmed by 7 bases and J by 2 bases, 7 bases remained unmatched. This CDR3 spans 15 amino acids.

This chain joins TRBV28 and TRBJ1-1; D perhaps matches TRBD1 (5 bases). CDR1 is MDHEN, CDR2 SYDVKM, per germline. The V end lost 1 base, the J end lost 5 bases, and 17 bases lay between the germline ends. CDR3 length: 16 residues. The CDR3 sequence is CASSLSTRRGETEAFF. The CDR3 bases are TGTGCCAGCAGTTTATCCACCCGGAGGGGAGAAACTGAAGCTTTCTTT. The full variable domain, rest sourced from reference TRBV28 and TRBJ1-1, is DVKVTQSSRYLVKRTGEKVFLECVQDMDHENMFWYRQDPGLGLRLIYFSYDVKMKEKGDIPEGYSVSREKKERFSLILESASTNQTSMYLCASSLSTRRGETEAFFGQGTRLTVV.

The J gene is TRBJ1-5, the V gene TRBV30, with a possible D match to TRBD1 (5 bases). The ends were cut back, 5 bases at V and 3 bases at J, with 8 bases in the middle. The CDR3 length is 12 residues. The germline gives CDR1 GTSNPN, CDR2 SVGIG (reference sequence). The CDR3 region has the DNA TGTGCCTGGCGACAGCCCAATCAGCCCCAGCATTTT. Translating it yields CAWRQPNQPQHF.

The chain is built from TRBV5-1 and TRBJ1-5; D not certain. Germline V lookup: CDR1 SGHRS, CDR2 YFSETQ. The CDR3 length is 14 residues. V was trimmed by 0 bases and J by 7 bases, leaving 11 bases between them. CDR3 in amino acids: CASSLAEGGQPQHF. The CDR3 DNA is TGCGCCAGCAGCTTGGCCGAGGGCGGCCAGCCCCAGCATTTT.